The 7 T cell receptor beta chains below come from one sample, sequenced in a study of prognosis after radiotherapy for stage I lung cancer. With two-round multiplex PCR, TCR beta CDR3 sequences were amplified from genomic DNA. Used in first-round PCR were primers specific to each TRBV and TRBJ gene. TCRdb reprocessed the multiplex PCR reads via MiXCR and lists one record per CDR3 protein. The sample shows about 30,000 distinct CDR3 sequences, around 48% of them seen only once. This sample comprised PBMCs, obtained before or after stereotactic body radiation therapy (not recorded which). The source of these receptors is a donor aged 50 or older with non-small cell lung cancer.

This clonotype was recorded at least ten times. This sequence joins TRBV5-1 and TRBJ2-3; unclear D gene. Per germline, CDR1 SGHRS and CDR2 YFSETQ. The V gene lost 4 bases and the J gene lost 0 bases, with 3 bases spanning the gap. The CDR3 sequence is 12 residues long. The CDR3 DNA reads as TGCGCCAGCAGCCTTAGCACAGATACGCAGTATTTT. Its protein product is CASSLSTDTQYF.

In regard to this clonotype: The CDR3 carries no conserved terminal phenylalanine or tryptophan, so it likely arises from a read error. CDR3 DNA sequence: TGTGCCAGCAGCTTAGTTTGGTCGGGAGTGTACAATGAGCAGTTCCTC. Residues: CASSLVWSGVYNEQFL. The chain has TRBV7-2 and TRBJ2-1; possible D gene TRBD2, 6 bases. CDR1 is SGHTA and CDR2 is FQGNSA in the germline V gene. CDR3 length: 16 residues. The V end lost 1 base, the J end lost 4 bases, and 14 bases lay between the germline ends.

Many counts were recorded for this clonotype. V usage is TRBV28 and J usage is TRBJ2-5; D is unclear. Germline loops: CDR1 MDHEN, CDR2 SYDVKM. The CDR3 totals 11 residues. V lost 5 bases and J 4 bases, leaving 5 bases between the germline ends. The CDR3 DNA reads TGTGCCAGCAGTCGGTCAGAGACCCAGTACTTC. Translation: CASSRSETQYF.

Note on this clonotype: A far larger clone is one nucleotide away, so this likely arose from a read error. This chain joins TRBV6-2 or TRBV6-3 and TRBJ1-1; D remains unclear. The CDR3 has 14 amino acids. Germline-derived CDR1 and CDR2 are MNHEY and SVGEGT. CDR3 amino acids: CASSYSGLNTESFF. The CDR3 nucleotides read TGTGCCAGCAGTTATTCTGGGCTAAACACTGAATCTTTCTTT.

In regard to this clonotype: An end of the junction does not agree with germline; a read error may underlie this. The genes are TRBV7-3 and TRBJ2-1; 8 positions match TRBD2. CDR1 and CDR2 (germline): SGHTA, FQGTGA. There are 17 residues in the CDR3. DNA for the CDR3: TGTGCCATCAGCTTCTTTGTGGGGCGGGAGGTGTACAATGAGCAGTTCTTC. It codes for CAISFFVGREVYNEQFF.

This clonotype has a count of ten or more. The chain combines TRBV12-3 or TRBV12-4 with TRBJ2-1; maybe TRBD1 (5 bases). This CDR3 has 15 residues. The ends were cut back, 4 bases at V and 6 bases at J, with 16 bases in the middle. CDR3 in amino acids: CASSSGLFGANEQFF. CDR3 sequence (DNA): TGTGCCAGCAGTTCTGGCCTCTTTGGGGCCAATGAGCAGTTCTTC.

By proportion, this clonotype is large. The V gene is TRBV9, the J gene TRBJ1-6; D is unclear. V dropped 4 bases and J dropped 6 bases, with 5 bases sitting between them. CDR3 length: 12 residues. Per the germline V gene, CDR1 is SGDLS and CDR2 is YYNGEE. CDR3 protein: CASSPSNSPLHF. DNA for the CDR3: TGTGCCAGCAGCCCCAGTAATTCACCCCTCCACTTT. Combining the CDR3 with reference TRBV9 and TRBJ1-6 gives the whole variable domain DSGVTQTPKHLITATGQRVTLRCSPRSGDLSVYWYQQSLDQGLQFLIQYYNGEERAKGNILERFSAQQFPDLHSELNLSSLELGDSALYFCASSPSNSPLHFGNGTRLTVT.